This passage covers 9 T cell receptor beta chains from one sample sequenced in a study of radiation and T cells in renal cell carcinoma (dated by TCRdb to the early 2020s). The library was produced with the immunoSEQ multiplex PCR assay. Entries here come from immuneACCESS through TCRdb and include only in-frame sequences with V and J called. Some clones fail to appear in such tables; in the studies checked, an unresolved V gene covers under half of the shortfall, and the cause of the remainder is unknown. This sample is represented by 150,000 or so clones; 88% of them were singletons. Around 4.1% of the sample goes to the ten largest clones. The time point label corresponds to: baseline pretreatment blood. In light of the paper, this sample's treatment or condition label describes: 15 Gy SBRT to primary tumor, nephrectomy 4 weeks later. The specimen was blood, collected from a patient whose treatment included radiotherapy and nephrectomy. These TCRs come from a woman in her sixties or seventies with renal cell carcinoma.

The CDR3 DNA reads TGTGCCAGTAAATTCGACAGGGTGGCCAGCACCATATATTTT. Translated: CASKFDRVASTIYF. The rearrangement links TRBV19 to TRBJ1-3; 7 bases line up with TRBD1. The CDR3 is 14 amino acids. Germline V gene data show CDR1 as LNHDA and CDR2 as SQIVND (reference sequence). V lost 7 bases, J lost 9 bases, and 12 bases stayed unmatched.

This chain uses TRBV5-1 with TRBJ2-1, with 8 nucleotides matching TRBD1. Losses at the gene ends were 5 bases for V and 8 bases for J; bases not matched to a gene: 6. The CDR3 runs to 13 residues. In germline, CDR1 is SGHRS, CDR2 YFSETQ. CDR3 region: CASRSRQGHEQFF. CDR3 in DNA: TGCGCCAGCAGGTCTCGACAGGGGCATGAGCAGTTCTTC.

The CDR3 reads CASSRGQGLPKNIQYF. The CDR3 DNA follows: TGTGCCAGCAGCCGGGGACAGGGTCTACCCAAAAACATTCAGTACTTC. This rearrangement joins TRBV11-3 to TRBJ2-4; 9 bases are shared with TRBD1. The CDR3 spans 16 residues. Germline CDR1 and CDR2: SGHNT and YENEEA. Trimming cost V 5 bases and J 2 bases; bases outside gene matches: 7.

This clone was detected once. This chain uses TRBV18 with TRBJ2-5; TRBD1 agrees at 7 bases. This CDR3 has 14 amino acids. Unmatched junction bases numbered 2, after V lost 2 bases and J lost 2 bases. CDR1 and CDR2 (germline): KGHSH, LQKENI. The CDR3 DNA reads as TGTGCCAGCTCACCAAAGACAGGGCAAGAGACCCAGTACTTC. It translates to CASSPKTGQETQYF.

CDR3 protein: CASSPDRGRLTEAFF. The CDR3 nucleotides read TGTGCCAGCAGCCCGGACAGGGGGCGCCTAACTGAAGCTTTCTTT. The rearrangement uses TRBV5-4 and TRBJ1-1; TRBD1 matches at 11 bases. This CDR3 region has 15 residues. In germline, CDR1 is SGHNT, CDR2 YYREEE (reference sequence). The ends lost 4 bases at V and 5 bases at J; junction bases unmatched: 7.

The chain uses TRBV6-4 and TRBJ1-1; D remains unclear. Germline assignment: CDR1 MRHNA and CDR2 SNTAGT. V lost 0 bases and J lost 4, with 6 bases in between. CDR3 length equals 13 residues. The CDR3 nucleotides read TGTGCCAGCAGTGACTCGTTGGGCACTGAAGCTTTCTTT. Translation gives CASSDSLGTEAFF.

The CDR3 reads CASSYQQGKGNEQFF. The CDR3 nucleotides read TGTGCCAGCAGTTACCAGCAGGGTAAAGGCAATGAGCAGTTCTTC. The rearrangement uses TRBV6-5 and TRBJ2-1; perhaps TRBD1 as D (5 bases). This CDR3 spans 15 amino acids. Germline V gene sequence: CDR1 MNHEY, CDR2 SVGAGI. V lost 2 bases, J lost 6 bases, and 14 bases lay in between.

The genes are TRBV28 and TRBJ2-7; possible D gene TRBD2, 6 bases. Germline V gene lookup returns CDR1 MDHEN and CDR2 SYDVKM. The CDR3 extends over 17 amino acids. V lost 1 base and J lost 0, with 16 bases in between. The CDR3 DNA sequence: TGTGCCAGCAGTTTATTCGGGTCGGGGGATCGCTCCTACGAGCAGTACTTC. Protein: CASSLFGSGDRSYEQYF. The full variable domain, rest sourced from reference TRBV28 and TRBJ2-7, is DVKVTQSSRYLVKRTGEKVFLECVQDMDHENMFWYRQDPGLGLRLIYFSYDVKMKEKGDIPEGYSVSREKKERFSLILESASTNQTSMYLCASSLFGSGDRSYEQYFGPGTRLTVT.

This chain connects TRBV5-1 to TRBJ2-1; D unclear. Germline-derived CDR1 and CDR2 are SGHRS and YFSETQ. The CDR3 spans 15 residues. Trimming took off 3 bases at V and 0 bases at J, with 10 bases between the two ends. CDR3 protein: CASSSSGYSYNEQFF. The CDR3 region has the DNA TGCGCCAGCAGCTCCTCAGGTTACTCCTACAATGAGCAGTTCTTC.